These 17 T cell receptor beta chains share one sample of origin, sequenced in a study of Ad26.COV2.S vaccination and SARS-CoV-2 variants (dated by TCRdb to the early 2020s). Library preparation was by the immunoSEQ multiplex PCR assay. The clones in this table, taken by TCRdb from immuneACCESS, are in-frame only. Not every clone is retained; where verified, under half of the shortfall comes from an unresolved V gene, and the cause of the rest is unknown. The sample table contains roughly 380,000 clones; only one count was recorded for over 75% of them. Less than 4.5% of the sample is taken by the ten largest. The treatment or condition label, as the study defines it: about 20 received Ad26.COV2.S at low or high dose, single or two shots; 5 received placebo; per-sample allocation not given. Repertoires of vaccine and placebo recipients were sequenced from samples collected on day 63 after the first injection.

Sequences were derived from peripheral blood, sampled in a trial of Ad26.COV2.S vaccine versus placebo. The receptors were gathered from a person between 18 and 60 years old who received the Ad26.COV2.S COVID-19 vaccine or a placebo.

The J gene is TRBJ2-3, the V gene TRBV5-1, with 7 bases that match TRBD1. This CDR3 is built from 13 residues. The germline V gene has CDR1 SGHRS and CDR2 YFSETQ. The ends lost 7 bases at V and 2 bases at J; junction bases unmatched: 4. The CDR3 loop reads CASGDSVTDTQYF. The CDR3 region has the DNA TGCGCCAGCGGGGACAGTGTCACAGATACGCAGTATTTT. The full variable domain, completed using reference TRBV5-1 and TRBJ2-3, is KAGVTQTPRYLIKTRGQQVTLSCSPISGHRSVSWYQQTPGQGLQFLFEYFSETQRNKGNFPGRFSGRQFSNSRSEMNVSTLELGDSALYLCASGDSVTDTQYFGPGTRLTVL.

The chain employs TRBV24-1 and TRBJ1-2, with 9 positions matching TRBD1. Germline V CDR1 and CDR2: KGHDR, SFDVKD. The CDR3 sequence is 16 residues long. The J segment lost 2 bases and the V segment lost 3 bases, leaving 6 bases of the junction unmatched. The chain's CDR3 is CATSDAGTGPNYGYTF. As DNA, the CDR3 is TGTGCCACCAGTGATGCCGGGACAGGGCCCAACTATGGCTACACCTTC.

V gene TRBV30 combines with J gene TRBJ1-2; maybe TRBD1 (5 bases). CDR3 length equals 14 residues. CDR1 and CDR2 from the germline V gene are GTSNPN and SVGIG (reference sequence). Trimming stripped 7 bases from V and 7 bases from J, with 22 bases between. CDR3 coding DNA: TGTGCCTCCACCTGGGACCCTTCTGTCGGTGGCTACACCTTC. Translating it yields CASTWDPSVGGYTF.

The chain joins TRBV30 to TRBJ1-4; D call uncertain. Germline V lookup: CDR1 GTSNPN, CDR2 SVGIG (reference sequence). V shed 2 bases and J shed 15 bases, with 13 bases lying between them. This CDR3 contains 11 residues. The CDR3 region is CAWSRYTEMFF. The CDR3 DNA reads TGTGCCTGGAGTAGATACACGGAGATGTTTTTT.

The chain is built from TRBV27 and TRBJ2-7, with TRBD1 matching over 7 bases. The CDR3 sequence is 13 residues long. V shed 5 bases and J 6 bases; nucleotides not matched to a gene: 7. The germline CDR1 and CDR2 sequences are MNHEY and SMNVEV (reference sequence). CDR3 amino acids: CASSRQGMGEQYF. In DNA, the CDR3 is TGTGCCAGCAGTCGACAGGGTATGGGCGAGCAGTACTTC.

This clone was detected only a few times. The rearrangement uses TRBV6-2 or TRBV6-3 and TRBJ1-1; D gene uncertain. The CDR3 is made up of 12 amino acids. CDR1 is MNHEY, CDR2 SVGEGT, per germline. The V end lost 2 bases, the J end lost 0 bases, and 1 base lay between the germline ends. The CDR3 coding sequence is TGTGCCAGCAGTTACATGAACACTGAAGCTTTCTTT. Amino acids: CASSYMNTEAFF.

This clone was observed a few times. The rearrangement joins TRBV30 to TRBJ1-5; D perhaps matches TRBD1 (5 bases). Germline lookup yields CDR1 GTSNPN and CDR2 SVGIG (reference sequence). V was trimmed by 4 bases and J by 3 bases, leaving 16 bases between them. The CDR3 sequence is 15 residues long. CDR3 sequence reads: CAWTLGQGVNQPQHF. Here the CDR3 DNA reads TGTGCCTGGACCCTAGGCCAGGGAGTCAATCAGCCCCAGCATTTT.

This chain connects TRBV9 to TRBJ2-5, with D possibly called TRBD1 or TRBD2 (6 bases each). CDR3 length: 16 residues. CDR1 and CDR2 from the germline V gene are SGDLS and YYNGEE. Trimming removed 0 bases at V and 5 bases at J, with 17 bases between. The CDR3 coding sequence is TGTGCCAGCAGCGTAGAGGGGGGCAAATCATGGGAGACCCAGTACTTC. Its translation: CASSVEGGKSWETQYF.

The gene calls are TRBV2 and TRBJ1-6, with 8 bases lining up with TRBD1. CDR1 is SNHLY, CDR2 FYNNEI, per germline. CDR3 size: 15 residues. V shed 6 bases, J shed 14 bases, and the junction held 15 bases outside the gene matches. The CDR3 loop reads CASRQTTGAPIALHF. The DNA of the CDR3 is TGTGCCAGCAGGCAAACGACAGGGGCCCCAATTGCCCTCCACTTT.

This clone was seen more than once but under ten times. V gene TRBV30 combines with J gene TRBJ2-7; 7 nucleotides line up with TRBD2. From germline, CDR1 is GTSNPN and CDR2 SVGIG (reference sequence). The V and J ends lost 1 base and 6 bases, in that order; junction bases with no gene match: 3. The CDR3 sequence is 12 residues long. CDR3 coding DNA: TGTGCCTGGAGTGAGGGGAGGGCCGAGCAGTACTTC. Translated, it gives CAWSEGRAEQYF. Together with reference TRBV30 and TRBJ2-7, the CDR3 gives the full variable domain: SQTIHQWPATLVQPVGSPLSLECTVEGTSNPNLYWYRQAAGRGLQLLFYSVGIGQISSEVPQNLSASRPQDRQFILSSKKLLLSDSGFYLCAWSEGRAEQYFGPGTRLTVT.

This sequence joins TRBV28 and TRBJ2-3; 9 bases fit TRBD2. J lost 3 bases, V lost 5 bases, and 15 bases had no gene match. The CDR3 covers 18 residues. Germline CDR1 reads MDHEN; CDR2 reads SYDVKM. CDR3 nucleotides: TGTGCCAGCAGTCCCCTAGCGGGGTTTAACCTTGGGACAGATACGCAGTATTTT. Translation: CASSPLAGFNLGTDTQYF.

This clone has just a few counts. The chain links TRBV6-5 to TRBJ2-7, with 8 bases matching TRBD1. There are 12 residues in the CDR3. With 11 bases clipped from V and 3 bases from J, the junction kept 6 bases outside the gene matches. Germline CDR1 and CDR2: MNHEY and SVGAGI. The CDR3 region has the DNA TGTGCCGGCGCAGGGGGCCGCTACGAGCAGTACTTC. As protein: CAGAGGRYEQYF.

The chain employs TRBV7-2 and TRBJ1-3, with unresolved D. Germline-derived CDR1 and CDR2 are SGHTA and FQGNSA. The CDR3 loop spans 12 amino acids. Trimming took 1 base from V and 3 from J, leaving 1 base between them. The CDR3 region has the DNA TGTGCCAGCAGCTTAGATGGAAACACCATATATTTT. Translated, it gives CASSLDGNTIYF.

Worth noting for this clone: Sequence at one end of the junction differs from germline and may be a read error. The chain couples TRBV7-7 to TRBJ1-4; no clear D. This CDR3 is built from 14 residues. The V gene's germline CDR1 is SSHAT and CDR2 FNYEAQ (reference sequence). The CDR3 is CASSLGTDNEKLFF. The CDR3 DNA is TGTGCTAGCAGCTTAGGTACAGATAATGAAAAACTGTTTTTT.

The CDR3 DNA is TGTGCCAGCAGCCAATTGGGACAGGGGCTCTCCTACGAGCAGTACTTC. It is translated as CASSQLGQGLSYEQYF. The chain links TRBV14 to TRBJ2-7, with 10 nucleotides matching TRBD1. Germline trimming cut 2 bases from V and 0 bases from J; bases unmatched to any gene: 4. Germline loops: CDR1 SGHDN, CDR2 FVKESK. This CDR3 is built from 16 residues.

The rearrangement links TRBV6-2 or TRBV6-3 to TRBJ1-2; TRBD1 matches 7 bases. Germline values: CDR1 MNHEY, CDR2 SVGEGT. J lost 5 bases, V lost 2 bases, and 8 bases had no gene match. CDR3 size: 15 residues. CDR3 region: CASSYPWDRLYGYTF. CDR3 bases: TGTGCCAGCAGTTACCCTTGGGACAGATTGTATGGCTACACCTTC.

The genes are TRBV25-1 and TRBJ2-4, with no clear D. The V end was cut by 3 bases, the J end by 9 bases, with 15 bases between. The germline V gene encodes CDR1 MGHDK and CDR2 SYGVNS. The CDR3 contains 14 residues. The chain's CDR3 is CASSEGWNWGIQYF. CDR3 DNA: TGTGCCAGCAGTGAGGGGTGGAATTGGGGCATTCAGTACTTC.